Each of the 13 T cell receptor beta chains below was sequenced from the same sample in a study of blood T cell repertoires in COVID-19. Measured with immunoSEQ multiplex PCR; TCRdb has only the in-frame clones, and not every one. The profile shows hundreds of thousands of clones, about 85% of them singletons. Sequences were obtained from PBMCs or T cells enriched from blood (not recorded which). These receptors all stem from a woman aged 25 to 39 who had been exposed to COVID-19.

The chain recombines TRBV28 with TRBJ2-4, with 7 bases lining up with TRBD2. The germline V gene encodes CDR1 MDHEN and CDR2 SYDVKM. The CDR3 has 15 residues. J gave up 2 bases and V 6 bases, and 7 bases lay outside the gene matches. The CDR3 DNA sequence: TGTGCCAGCAGCCTGGGGGGGGATCCCAAAAACATTCAGTACTTC. This codes for CASSLGGDPKNIQYF. Together with reference TRBV28 and TRBJ2-4, the CDR3 gives the full variable domain: DVKVTQSSRYLVKRTGEKVFLECVQDMDHENMFWYRQDPGLGLRLIYFSYDVKMKEKGDIPEGYSVSREKKERFSLILESASTNQTSMYLCASSLGGDPKNIQYFGAGTRLSVL.

The rearrangement links TRBV19 to TRBJ1-3; D gene unclear. CDR1 is LNHDA and CDR2 is SQIVND in the germline V gene (reference sequence). This CDR3 has 14 amino acids. V dropped 7 bases and J dropped 0 bases, with 10 bases sitting between them. The CDR3 bases are TGTGCCAGTACTTCAGGCCTCTCTGGAAACACCATATATTTT. It specifies CASTSGLSGNTIYF.

The chain links TRBV2 to TRBJ2-3; 9 positions agree with TRBD2. The CDR3 runs to 16 residues. Germline CDR1 reads SNHLY; CDR2 reads FYNNEI. The J segment lost 5 bases and the V segment lost 1 base, leaving 7 bases of the junction unmatched. The CDR3 DNA sequence: TGTGCCAGCAGTGAAGGGCTAGCGGGGTGGGGAGATACGCAGTATTTT. Translating it yields CASSEGLAGWGDTQYF.

The chain carries TRBV28 and TRBJ1-6, with D hard to call. V dropped 3 bases and J dropped 16 bases, with 19 bases sitting between them. CDR3 size: 14 residues. Germline V lookup: CDR1 MDHEN, CDR2 SYDVKM. This CDR3 reads CASSLLDGDLGLHF. CDR3 sequence (DNA): TGTGCCAGCAGTTTGTTGGACGGGGATTTGGGTCTCCACTTT.

This clone was seen more than once but under ten times. The rearrangement uses TRBV28 and TRBJ2-1; 9 bases are a match to TRBD2. Germline lookup yields CDR1 MDHEN and CDR2 SYDVKM. After removal of 2 bases from V and 5 bases from J, the junction contained 1 base not matched to a gene. The CDR3 totals 14 residues. The CDR3 bases are TGTGCCAGCAGTTTACTAGCGGGGAACAATGAGCAGTTCTTC. Its protein product is CASSLLAGNNEQFF. Using reference TRBV28 and TRBJ2-1 for the parts outside the CDR3, the full variable domain is DVKVTQSSRYLVKRTGEKVFLECVQDMDHENMFWYRQDPGLGLRLIYFSYDVKMKEKGDIPEGYSVSREKKERFSLILESASTNQTSMYLCASSLLAGNNEQFFGPGTRLTVL.

The rearrangement uses TRBV3-1 (or the pseudogene TRBV3-2) and TRBJ2-5; the match to TRBD2 covers 12 bases. There are 17 residues in the CDR3. CDR1 and CDR2 from the germline V gene are LGHDT and YNNKEL (reference sequence). The V segment lost 1 base and the J segment 5 bases; nucleotides outside the gene matches: 8. The DNA for the CDR3 is TGTGCCAGCAGCCAAGGGCTAGCGGGGGGGCCGAAGGAGACCCAGTACTTC. This sequence encodes CASSQGLAGGPKETQYF.

This clone came up once. The gene calls are TRBV15 and TRBJ1-2; D possibly corresponds to TRBD1 (6 bases). The CDR3 sequence is 12 residues long. The germline V gene encodes CDR1 LNHNV and CDR2 YYDKDF (reference sequence). Trimming stripped 3 bases from V and 7 bases from J, with 9 bases between. CDR3 in amino acids: CATSSPQGGYTF. CDR3 bases: TGTGCCACCAGCAGTCCACAGGGTGGCTACACCTTC.

In this sample, this clone turned up a few times. The chain recombines TRBV12-3 or TRBV12-4 with TRBJ2-7; 9 nucleotides align to TRBD1. CDR3 length: 13 residues. With 4 bases clipped from V and 4 bases from J, the junction kept 2 bases outside the gene matches. The DNA of the CDR3 is TGTGCCAGCAGTTGGGACAGGGTTTACGAGCAGTACTTC. Translating it yields CASSWDRVYEQYF.

The rearrangement joins TRBV27 to TRBJ2-7, with D perhaps TRBD2 (5 bases). The CDR3 has 15 residues. The germline gives CDR1 MNHEY, CDR2 SMNVEV (reference sequence). Trimming stripped 0 bases from V and 5 bases from J, with 14 bases between. In nucleotides, the CDR3 is TGTGCCAGCAGTTTATCCCCGGGGAGAGGCGACGAGCAGTACTTC. Translating gives CASSLSPGRGDEQYF.

CDR3 coding DNA: TGTGCCAGCAGCCCGGGGACAGGCTATGGCTACACCTTC. This translates into CASSPGTGYGYTF. The rearrangement links TRBV7-9 to TRBJ1-2; 8 bases align to TRBD1. Germline values: CDR1 SEHNR, CDR2 FQNEAQ (reference sequence). This CDR3 is 13 amino acids long. V lost 5 bases, J lost 4 bases, and 3 bases stayed unmatched. Drawing the rest from reference TRBV7-9 and TRBJ1-2, the complete variable domain is DTGVSQNPRHKITKRGQNVTFRCDPISEHNRLYWYRQTLGQGPEFLTYFQNEAQLEKSRLLSDRFSAERPKGSFSTLEIQRTEQGDSAMYLCASSPGTGYGYTFGSGTRLTVV.

This chain uses TRBV28 with TRBJ1-1; weak D call: TRBD1 (5 bases). This CDR3 region has 14 residues. V gave up 6 bases and J gave up 0 bases, with 11 bases separating them. Germline-derived CDR1 and CDR2 are MDHEN and SYDVKM. The CDR3 sequence is CASSPPTVNTEAFF. CDR3 sequence (DNA): TGTGCCAGCAGCCCCCCGACAGTGAACACTGAAGCTTTCTTT.

The sample holds one count of this clone. DNA for the CDR3: TGTGCCAGCAGCCAAAGAGCTTCTGGGGCCAACGTCCTGACTTTC. It specifies CASSQRASGANVLTF. The genes are TRBV3-1 (or the pseudogene TRBV3-2) and TRBJ2-6, with unresolved D. Germline V lookup: CDR1 LGHDT, CDR2 YNNKEL (reference sequence). Trimming cost V 2 bases and J 1 base, with 6 bases left between them. This CDR3 is 15 amino acids long.

This clone came up once. The chain carries TRBV9 and TRBJ2-1; 7 nucleotides align to TRBD1. The V gene end was trimmed by 0 bases and the J gene end by 4 bases; junction bases not matched to a gene: 1. Germline CDR1 reads SGDLS; CDR2 reads YYNGEE. This CDR3 region has 14 residues. The CDR3 protein is CASSVEGAYNEQFF. The CDR3, as DNA: TGTGCCAGCAGCGTAGAGGGGGCGTACAATGAGCAGTTCTTC.